The 27 T cell receptor beta chains in this list originate from one sample, sequenced in a study of graft-versus-host responses after intestinal transplantation. Graft specimens yielded both intraepithelial and lamina propria lymphocytes. TCRdb's table, derived via immunoSEQ multiplex PCR, lists solely in-frame clones and lacks some. Found here are 20,000 to 25,000 clones, around 81% of them singletons; the top ten hold about 3%. This sample comprised ileum tissue, obtained 12 days after intestinal transplant. These receptors were collected from a human patient who received an intestinal transplant, so some T cells may come from the graft donor.

V gene TRBV11-3 combines with J gene TRBJ2-7, with 7 bases matching TRBD2. Germline-derived CDR1 and CDR2 are SGHNT and YENEEA. CDR3 length equals 14 residues. The trim removed 1 base at V and 3 bases at J, leaving 3 bases unmatched. The CDR3 loop is CASSLAGGYYEQYF. The CDR3 DNA reads TGTGCCAGCAGCTTAGCGGGGGGATACTACGAGCAGTACTTC. Combining the CDR3 with reference TRBV11-3 and TRBJ2-7 gives the whole variable domain EAGVVQSPRYKIIEKKQPVAFWCNPISGHNTLYWYLQNLGQGPELLIRYENEEAVDDSQLPKDRFSAERLKGVDSTLKIQPAELGDSAVYLCASSLAGGYYEQYFGPGTRLTVT.

The sample holds one count of this clone. The J gene is TRBJ2-7, the V gene TRBV14; possible D gene TRBD1, 6 bases. CDR3 size: 17 residues. Between the trimmed V and J ends, which lost 6 bases and 3 bases, there was a span of 24 bases. Germline CDR1 is SGHDN and CDR2 is FVKESK. The CDR3 sequence: CASRHTYRDEGRYEQYF. The DNA of the CDR3 is TGTGCCAGCAGACACACGTACAGGGACGAAGGGCGCTACGAGCAGTACTTC.

Only a few counts were recorded for this clone. This chain links TRBV25-1 with TRBJ1-4; 9 nucleotides match TRBD1. The CDR3 has 14 residues. Germline V lookup: CDR1 MGHDK, CDR2 SYGVNS. V was pared by 2 bases and J by 8 bases, with 3 bases of the junction left unmatched. Here the CDR3 DNA reads TGTGCCAGCAGTGAAGGGACAGGGTTCGAAAAACTGTTTTTT. It is translated as CASSEGTGFEKLFF.

This clone appeared once. The V and J genes are TRBV5-6 and TRBJ1-1; D not resolved. With 5 bases removed from V and 0 bases from J, the gap between germline ends came to 11 bases. Germline V gene data show CDR1 as SGHDT and CDR2 as YYEEEE. This CDR3 region has 14 residues. This chain's CDR3 is CASRPGSMNTEAFF. CDR3 nucleotide sequence: TGTGCCAGCAGGCCCGGTTCAATGAACACTGAAGCTTTCTTT.

The chain combines TRBV4-3 with TRBJ1-5; 8 bases fit TRBD1. The CDR3 runs to 14 residues. Looked up from germline, CDR1 is LGHNA and CDR2 is YSLEER. Unmatched junction bases numbered 2, after V lost 0 bases and J lost 7 bases. The DNA for the CDR3 is TGCGCCAGCAGCCAAGAGACAGGGGTGCAGCCCCAGCATTTT. It encodes CASSQETGVQPQHF.

This chain connects TRBV4-2 to TRBJ2-3; tentative D call: TRBD2 (5 bases). Trimming stripped 0 bases from V and 1 base from J, with 8 bases between. CDR1 and CDR2 from the germline V gene are LGHNA and YNFKEQ. CDR3 length: 15 amino acids. The CDR3 sequence is CASSQDHGGTDTQYF. CDR3 sequence (DNA): TGTGCCAGCAGCCAAGATCACGGGGGCACAGATACGCAGTATTTT.

The chain has TRBV6-5 and TRBJ2-1, with TRBD2 matching 10 bases. This CDR3 is 15 amino acids long. V lost 6 bases and J lost 4; bases outside the gene matches: 6. Germline assignment: CDR1 MNHEY and CDR2 SVGAGI. The CDR3 here is CASRLAGGKYNEQFF. For the CDR3, the DNA is TGTGCCAGCAGGTTAGCGGGAGGTAAATACAATGAGCAGTTCTTC.

Note on this clone: The junction differs from germline at one of its ends, possibly a read error. The V gene is TRBV7-9, the J gene TRBJ1-2, with 7 bases identical to TRBD1. The CDR3 loop spans 16 amino acids. The V gene's germline CDR1 is SEHNR and CDR2 FQNEAQ (reference sequence). CDR3 loop: CVSSLEPTGPNYGYTF. The DNA for the CDR3 is TGTGTCAGCAGCTTAGAACCGACAGGGCCCAACTATGGCTACACCTTC.

The CDR3: CASQGWGHTEAFF. The CDR3 DNA follows: TGTGCCAGCCAAGGGTGGGGGCACACTGAAGCTTTCTTT. The chain carries TRBV6-5 and TRBJ1-1, with D maybe TRBD1 (6 bases). CDR1 and CDR2 from the germline V gene are MNHEY and SVGAGI. V dropped 8 bases and J dropped 3 bases, with 13 bases sitting between them. This CDR3 comprises 13 residues.

The J gene is TRBJ2-3, the V gene TRBV6-4; 10 bases match TRBD2. Germline V gene sequence: CDR1 MRHNA, CDR2 SNTAGT. Trimming at V came to 3 bases and at J to 2 bases, leaving 2 bases not matched to a gene. The CDR3 covers 15 residues. CDR3 residues: CASSESGGATDTQYF. The CDR3 nucleotides are TGTGCCAGCAGTGAAAGCGGGGGGGCCACAGATACGCAGTATTTT.

The V gene is TRBV11-2, the J gene TRBJ1-5; D possibly corresponds to TRBD1 (5 bases). This CDR3 comprises 15 residues. Looked up from germline, CDR1 is SGHAT and CDR2 is FQNNGV. With 2 bases removed from V and 5 bases from J, the gap between germline ends came to 13 bases. This CDR3 reads CASSLSAGLDQPQHF. The CDR3 DNA reads as TGTGCCAGCAGCTTATCCGCGGGGCTCGATCAGCCCCAGCATTTT.

V gene TRBV14 combines with J gene TRBJ2-1, with TRBD2 as a possible D gene (6 bases). Germline values: CDR1 SGHDN, CDR2 FVKESK. The CDR3 has 12 residues. V lost 3 bases, J lost 14 bases, and 14 bases lay in between. CDR3 region: CASSQGGFDKFF. CDR3 sequence (DNA): TGTGCCAGCAGCCAGGGGGGATTTGACAAGTTCTTC.

The chain carries TRBV2 and TRBJ2-5; the match to TRBD2 covers 9 bases. CDR1 and CDR2 (germline): SNHLY, FYNNEI. J gave up 5 bases and V 4 bases, and 8 bases lay outside the gene matches. CDR3 size: 15 residues. CDR3 region: CASSVAGAPQETQYF. The CDR3 coding sequence is TGTGCCAGCAGTGTAGCGGGGGCGCCCCAGGAGACCCAGTACTTC.

V gene TRBV6-1 combines with J gene TRBJ2-7; tentative D call: TRBD2 (5 bases). V lost 2 bases and J 1 base, leaving 12 bases between the germline ends. Germline CDR1 is MNHNS and CDR2 is SASEGT. The CDR3 spans 15 residues. The CDR3 sequence is CASSELEGSSYEQYF. CDR3 in DNA: TGTGCCAGCAGTGAACTTGAGGGTTCGTCCTACGAGCAGTACTTC.

The chain is built from TRBV6-5 and TRBJ1-6; the match to TRBD1 covers 10 bases. This CDR3 region has 14 residues. The J segment lost 7 bases and the V segment lost 6 bases, leaving 3 bases of the junction unmatched. Germline loops: CDR1 MNHEY, CDR2 SVGAGI. The CDR3 here is CASRGGQGNSPLHF. In nucleotides, the CDR3 is TGTGCCAGCAGGGGGGGACAGGGGAATTCACCCCTCCACTTT.

This clone was seen a handful of times. The gene calls are TRBV7-2 and TRBJ2-5; 16 bases fit TRBD2. Germline CDR1 SGHTA, CDR2 FQGNSA. The V gene end was trimmed by 1 base and the J gene end by 9 bases; junction bases not matched to a gene: 8. The CDR3 contains 17 residues. This chain's CDR3 is CASSLVAGLAGGKAQYF. In nucleotides, the CDR3 is TGTGCCAGCAGCTTAGTGGCGGGACTAGCGGGGGGGAAGGCCCAGTACTTC.

The V gene is TRBV9, the J gene TRBJ2-5; 7 bases fit TRBD2. With 3 bases clipped from V and 5 bases from J, the junction kept 13 bases outside the gene matches. Germline V CDR1 and CDR2: SGDLS, YYNGEE. The CDR3 extends over 16 amino acids. The chain's CDR3 is CASSEGLGPAGETQYF. The CDR3 nucleotides read TGTGCCAGCAGCGAAGGCCTAGGGCCAGCGGGGGAGACCCAGTACTTC. Using reference TRBV9 and TRBJ2-5 for the parts outside the CDR3, the full variable domain is DSGVTQTPKHLITATGQRVTLRCSPRSGDLSVYWYQQSLDQGLQFLIQYYNGEERAKGNILERFSAQQFPDLHSELNLSSLELGDSALYFCASSEGLGPAGETQYFGPGTRLLVL.

This chain connects TRBV27 to TRBJ2-1; the match to TRBD2 covers 8 bases. The CDR3 spans 18 residues. Germline lookup yields CDR1 MNHEY and CDR2 SMNVEV (reference sequence). J was trimmed by 5 bases and V by 5 bases; bases with no gene match: 17. Here the CDR3 DNA reads TGTGCCAGCAGTCGCCACCGACTAGCGAGTACATCCCACAATGAGCAGTTCTTC. This codes for CASSRHRLASTSHNEQFF.

The V gene is TRBV9, the J gene TRBJ2-3; a weak D match, TRBD1 (5 bases). This CDR3 comprises 16 residues. Trimming cost V 1 base and J 2 bases, with 14 bases left between them. Per the germline V gene, CDR1 is SGDLS and CDR2 is YYNGEE. CDR3 in amino acids: CASSVMGLWATDTQYF. The CDR3 nucleotides are TGTGCCAGCAGCGTAATGGGGCTATGGGCCACAGATACGCAGTATTTT. Full variable domain (missing parts from reference TRBV9 and TRBJ2-3): DSGVTQTPKHLITATGQRVTLRCSPRSGDLSVYWYQQSLDQGLQFLIQYYNGEERAKGNILERFSAQQFPDLHSELNLSSLELGDSALYFCASSVMGLWATDTQYFGPGTRLTVL.

J is TRBJ1-2 and V is TRBV4-1, with a possible D match to TRBD1 (5 bases). Trimming shortened V by 0 bases and J by 3 bases, and 14 bases separated the two germline ends. This CDR3 region has 16 residues. Looked up from germline, CDR1 is MGHRA and CDR2 is YSYEKL. This CDR3 reads CASSQEPQGKDYGYTF. The DNA for the CDR3 is TGCGCCAGCAGCCAAGAGCCGCAGGGAAAGGACTATGGCTACACCTTC.

This clone was seen only a few times. J is TRBJ2-7 and V is TRBV27; TRBD1 matches 9 bases. Germline assignment: CDR1 MNHEY and CDR2 SMNVEV (reference sequence). The CDR3 has 14 residues. Trimming took 6 bases from V and 5 from J; bases not matched to a gene: 8. The DNA for the CDR3 is TGTGCCAGCAGCTTGGGACAGGGATTCGACGAGCAGTACTTC. Its protein product is CASSLGQGFDEQYF.

The chain employs TRBV7-2 and TRBJ2-3; the match to TRBD2 covers 7 bases. The germline V gene has CDR1 SGHTA and CDR2 FQGNSA. The CDR3 consists of 17 residues. The V segment lost 4 bases and the J segment 0 bases; nucleotides outside the gene matches: 10. The CDR3 loop reads CASSSRLRGSSTDTQYF. The CDR3, as DNA: TGTGCCAGCAGCTCCCGGCTGCGGGGGTCTAGCACAGATACGCAGTATTTT.

Here the CDR3 reads CASRRGVAGPYEQYF. The CDR3 coding sequence is TGTGCCAGCAGACGGGGGGTAGCGGGGCCCTACGAGCAGTACTTC. The chain carries TRBV6-5 and TRBJ2-7; 8 bases line up with TRBD2. This CDR3 comprises 15 residues. CDR1 and CDR2 (germline): MNHEY, SVGAGI. V lost 6 bases to trimming and J lost 2 bases; unmatched junction nucleotides: 9.

The chain employs TRBV9 and TRBJ2-3, with a tentative D call TRBD2 (6 bases). With 3 bases removed from V and 4 bases from J, the gap between germline ends came to 21 bases. This CDR3 region has 17 residues. Germline CDR1 SGDLS, CDR2 YYNGEE. The CDR3 sequence: CASSGPPTGDRADTQYF. The DNA of the CDR3 is TGTGCCAGCAGCGGACCACCGACGGGAGATAGGGCAGATACGCAGTATTTT. The full variable domain, in which reference TRBV9 and TRBJ2-3 provide the parts outside the CDR3, is DSGVTQTPKHLITATGQRVTLRCSPRSGDLSVYWYQQSLDQGLQFLIQYYNGEERAKGNILERFSAQQFPDLHSELNLSSLELGDSALYFCASSGPPTGDRADTQYFGPGTRLTVL.

This sequence joins TRBV11-3 and TRBJ2-3; D remains unclear. Germline values: CDR1 SGHNT, CDR2 YENEEA. The V gene lost 1 base and the J gene lost 2 bases, with 7 bases spanning the gap. The CDR3 covers 14 residues. DNA of the CDR3: TGTGCCAGCAGCTTAGCGGTGGTCACAGATACGCAGTATTTT. Its translation is CASSLAVVTDTQYF.

This chain connects TRBV27 to TRBJ2-1; D is unresolved. V lost 7 bases, J lost 3 bases, and 10 bases lay in between. The germline CDR1 and CDR2 sequences are MNHEY and SMNVEV (reference sequence). The CDR3 contains 13 residues. The CDR3 region has the DNA TGTGCCAGCATTGCGGATCACTACAATGAGCAGTTCTTC. Protein product: CASIADHYNEQFF.

This clone was detected only a few times. This rearrangement joins TRBV7-6 to TRBJ2-1; 15 bases line up with TRBD2. The CDR3 totals 20 residues. V dropped 5 bases and J dropped 4; count of bases not matched to a gene: 15. Germline V lookup: CDR1 SGHVS, CDR2 FNYEAQ. The DNA for the CDR3 is TGTGCCAGCAGCCCCAGCGTGGGGACTAGCGGGGGGAGCAGGTACAATGAGCAGTTCTTC. Its protein is CASSPSVGTSGGSRYNEQFF. Full variable domain (outside the CDR3, taken from reference TRBV7-6 and TRBJ2-1): GAGVSQSPRYKVTKRGQDVALRCDPISGHVSLYWYRQALGQGPEFLTYFNYEAQQDKSGLPNDRFSAERPEGSISTLTIQRTEQRDSAMYRCASSPSVGTSGGSRYNEQFFGPGTRLTVL.